The 2 T cell receptor beta chains below were found in one sample sequenced in a study of T-cell reconstitution after alpha-beta-depleted transplantation in children (dated by TCRdb to the mid-2010s). The library was obtained by PCR. The reads were generated on an Illumina HiSeq 2500. TCR libraries were prepared with molecular barcoding, using unique molecular identifiers to normalize TCRbeta repertoire quantification. TCRdb applied fastp at Q25 and MiXCR to the public reads, then kept only in-frame beta chains. When rows share a CDR3 protein, they turn into one entry using the most common DNA and genes. For this sample there are approximately 79,000 distinct CDR3 sequences; about a sixth appear just once. The ten largest clones capture 45% to 55% of the sample. The treatment or condition tag for this specimen amounts to: allogeneic hematopoietic cell transplantation with graft depleted of TCRalphabeta T cells and CD19 B cells.

This material consisted of PBMCs, mostly from graft donor cells, taken 360 days after TCRalphabeta/CD19-depleted stem cell transplant. These receptors were taken from a male patient aged 2-10 years who had a stem cell transplant for acute lymphoblastic leukemia, so the T cells may come from the graft donor.

This clonotype has a handful of counts. V is TRBV11-2 and J is TRBJ2-2, with a weak D call TRBD1 (6 bases). This CDR3 has 15 amino acids. Trimming left V 6 bases short and J 4 bases short, with 15 bases between. Germline CDR1 is SGHAT and CDR2 is FQNNGV. CDR3 sequence (DNA): TGTGCCAGCAGACCCGGACAGCCGGGCACCGGGGAGCTGTTTTTT. It encodes CASRPGQPGTGELFF. Based on the CDR3 plus reference TRBV11-2 and TRBJ2-2, the full variable domain is EAGVAQSPRYKIIEKRQSVAFWCNPISGHATLYWYQQILGQGPKLLIQFQNNGVVDDSQLPKDRFSAERLKGVDSTLKIQPAKLEDSAVYLCASRPGQPGTGELFFGEGSRLTVL.

The sample holds many counts of this clonotype. The chain couples TRBV6-5 to TRBJ2-2, with D maybe TRBD1 (6 bases). Germline V gene sequence: CDR1 MNHEY, CDR2 SVGAGI. V lost 3 bases and J 1 base, leaving 12 bases between the germline ends. The CDR3 consists of 16 residues. CDR3 bases: TGTGCCAGCAGTTATTCGGACAGACTGAACACCGGGGAGCTGTTTTTT. Its translation: CASSYSDRLNTGELFF.